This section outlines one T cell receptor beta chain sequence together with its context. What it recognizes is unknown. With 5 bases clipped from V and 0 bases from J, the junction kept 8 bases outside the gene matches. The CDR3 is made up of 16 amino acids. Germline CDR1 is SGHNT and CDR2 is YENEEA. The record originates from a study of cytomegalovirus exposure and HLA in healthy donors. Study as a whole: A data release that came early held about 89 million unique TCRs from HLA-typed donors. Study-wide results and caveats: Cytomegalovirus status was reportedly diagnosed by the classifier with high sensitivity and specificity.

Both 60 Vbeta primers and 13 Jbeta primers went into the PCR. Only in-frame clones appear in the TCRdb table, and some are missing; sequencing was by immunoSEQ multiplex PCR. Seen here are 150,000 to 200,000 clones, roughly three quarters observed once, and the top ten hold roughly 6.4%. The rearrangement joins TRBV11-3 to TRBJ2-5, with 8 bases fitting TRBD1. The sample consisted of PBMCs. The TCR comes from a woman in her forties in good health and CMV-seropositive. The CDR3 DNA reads TGTGCCAGCAGCCCGAATACAGGGGGTGACCAAGAGACCCAGTACTTC. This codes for CASSPNTGGDQETQYF.